Each of the 18 T cell receptor beta chains below was sequenced from the same sample in a study of blood T cell repertoires in COVID-19. The assay was immunoSEQ multiplex PCR, and TCRdb's table has in-frame clones only and misses some. The sample contains about 250,000 clones, about 80% of which appear only once. The sample taken for sequencing was peripheral blood. The origin of the receptors is a man aged 45-65 years with active or convalescent COVID-19.

The chain carries TRBV3-1 (or the pseudogene TRBV3-2) and TRBJ2-7; D is perhaps TRBD1 (7 bases). The V end was cut by 6 bases, the J end by 0 bases, with 15 bases between. The CDR3 contains 15 residues. Germline V gene data show CDR1 as LGHDT and CDR2 as YNNKEL (reference sequence). The CDR3 DNA reads as TGTGCCAGCAGGTTCGGGACAGCGGGCTCCTACGAGCAGTACTTC. Translation: CASRFGTAGSYEQYF.

This chain joins TRBV6-2 or TRBV6-3 and TRBJ2-7, with D hard to call. There are 12 residues in the CDR3. Trimming took 6 bases from V and 3 from J, leaving 9 bases between them. The germline V gene has CDR1 MNHEY and CDR2 SVGEGT. The CDR3 loop is CASSPWSYEQYF. Written as DNA, the CDR3 is TGTGCCAGCAGCCCCTGGAGCTACGAGCAGTACTTC.

The V gene is TRBV30, the J gene TRBJ1-6; 8 positions agree with TRBD1. After removal of 5 bases from V and 10 bases from J, the junction contained 13 bases not matched to a gene. Germline-derived CDR1 and CDR2 are GTSNPN and SVGIG (reference sequence). The CDR3 covers 15 residues. The CDR3 DNA is TGTGCCTGGGAGTTTAGGACAGGGTCGGGCTCACCCCTCCACTTT. Amino acid sequence: CAWEFRTGSGSPLHF.

The rearrangement uses TRBV2 and TRBJ2-7; D is unclear. V was pared by 6 bases and J by 0 bases, with 9 bases between. CDR1 and CDR2 from the germline V gene are SNHLY and FYNNEI. The CDR3 loop spans 13 amino acids. This CDR3 reads CASSLASSYEQYF. Here the CDR3 DNA reads TGTGCCAGCAGCCTGGCTAGCTCCTACGAGCAGTACTTC.

The chain couples TRBV6-5 to TRBJ1-2; D uncertain. Trimming took off 5 bases at V and 0 bases at J, with 7 bases between the two ends. The CDR3 spans 13 residues. Germline V gene sequence: CDR1 MNHEY, CDR2 SVGAGI. The CDR3 reads CASSLTPNYGYTF. CDR3 sequence (DNA): TGTGCCAGCAGTCTTACACCTAACTATGGCTACACCTTC.

The rearrangement joins TRBV3-1 (or the pseudogene TRBV3-2) to TRBJ2-5; 8 bases match TRBD2. Germline trimming cut 3 bases from V and 5 bases from J; bases unmatched to any gene: 8. CDR1 and CDR2 (germline): LGHDT, YNNKEL (reference sequence). The CDR3 covers 15 residues. CDR3 sequence (DNA): TGTGCCAGCAGCCACCCAAGCGGGGGATCGGAGACCCAGTACTTC. Its translation is CASSHPSGGSETQYF.

This clone has only a few counts. The chain recombines TRBV7-9 with TRBJ1-3; 7 bases line up with TRBD1. The V gene's germline CDR1 is SEHNR and CDR2 FQNEAQ (reference sequence). After removal of 4 bases from V and 2 bases from J, the junction contained 5 bases not matched to a gene. This CDR3 region has 15 residues. CDR3 protein: CASSSPGGTGNTIYF. DNA of the CDR3: TGTGCCAGCAGCTCGCCAGGGGGAACTGGAAACACCATATATTTT.

The chain uses TRBV6-4 and TRBJ2-2; TRBD1 matches at 8 bases. V was clipped by 3 bases and J by 0 bases; unmatched bases: 12. The germline V gene has CDR1 MRHNA and CDR2 SNTAGT. The CDR3 is made up of 19 amino acids. As DNA, the CDR3 is TGTGCCAGCAGTGATTCTTCTAACAGGGGGTACGCGAACACCGGGGAGCTGTTTTTT. Translating it yields CASSDSSNRGYANTGELFF.

V gene TRBV6-1 combines with J gene TRBJ2-3; 8 positions match TRBD2. The V gene end was trimmed by 3 bases and the J gene end by 7 bases; junction bases not matched to a gene: 9. The CDR3 totals 15 residues. Per the germline V gene, CDR1 is MNHNS and CDR2 is SASEGT. The CDR3 reads CASSDPGGAPYTQYF. The CDR3 DNA reads as TGTGCCAGCAGTGATCCCGGGGGGGCCCCATATACGCAGTATTTT.

This rearrangement joins TRBV4-2 to TRBJ1-1; a possible D gene is TRBD1 (6 bases). Deletions cut 4 bases from V and 4 bases from J, with 16 bases between. Germline V CDR1 and CDR2: LGHNA, YNFKEQ. The CDR3 runs 15 residues. The CDR3 bases are TGTGCCAGCAGCCCATCCACAGGGTCCGGCACTGAAGCTTTCTTT. Encoded protein: CASSPSTGSGTEAFF.

The chain couples TRBV11-2 to TRBJ1-3; the D is unclear. Germline V gene data show CDR1 as SGHAT and CDR2 as FQNNGV. Between the trimmed V and J ends, which lost 6 bases and 4 bases, there was a span of 13 bases. This CDR3 is built from 14 residues. CDR3 in DNA: TGTGCCAGCAGTCAAATTACCAGGGGAAACACCATATATTTT. This codes for CASSQITRGNTIYF.

As to this clone: Other DNA sequences of this sample code for an identical CDR3. V is TRBV11-3 and J is TRBJ2-1; 10 nucleotides line up with TRBD2. This CDR3 has 15 amino acids. Germline V gives CDR1 SGHNT, CDR2 YENEEA. Trimming at V came to 3 bases and at J to 4 bases, leaving 3 bases not matched to a gene. The CDR3 loop is CASSLEAGGYNEQFF. DNA for the CDR3: TGTGCCAGCAGCTTGGAAGCGGGGGGGTACAATGAGCAGTTCTTC. The full variable domain, completed using reference TRBV11-3 and TRBJ2-1, is EAGVVQSPRYKIIEKKQPVAFWCNPISGHNTLYWYLQNLGQGPELLIRYENEEAVDDSQLPKDRFSAERLKGVDSTLKIQPAELGDSAVYLCASSLEAGGYNEQFFGPGTRLTVL.

This clone turned up a few times. V and J are TRBV3-1 (or the pseudogene TRBV3-2) and TRBJ2-7, with D perhaps matching TRBD2 (5 bases). The germline CDR1 and CDR2 sequences are LGHDT and YNNKEL (reference sequence). CDR3 size: 12 residues. V was clipped by 6 bases and J by 3 bases, with 9 bases between them. The CDR3 sequence: CASSRDLYEQYF. For the CDR3, the DNA is TGTGCCAGCAGTCGGGATCTCTACGAGCAGTACTTC.

V usage is TRBV5-6 and J usage is TRBJ2-2; 7 bases are a match to TRBD2. The trim removed 0 bases at V and 5 bases at J, leaving 7 bases unmatched. CDR1 is SGHDT, CDR2 YYEEEE, per germline. The CDR3 totals 16 residues. The CDR3 sequence is CASSLVVLADTGELFF. DNA for the CDR3: TGTGCCAGCAGCTTGGTCGTGCTAGCGGATACCGGGGAGCTGTTTTTT.

The chain has TRBV19 and TRBJ1-4; D is possibly TRBD1 (5 bases). Trimming cost V 3 bases and J 3 bases, with 11 bases left between them. This CDR3 has 15 amino acids. Germline assignment: CDR1 LNHDA and CDR2 SQIVND (reference sequence). The CDR3 here is CASSMGREANEKLFF. The CDR3, as DNA: TGTGCCAGTAGTATGGGCAGGGAGGCTAATGAAAAACTGTTTTTT.

V is TRBV10-3 and J is TRBJ2-1, with 7 nucleotides matching TRBD2. This CDR3 has 14 residues. CDR1 ENHRY and CDR2 SYGVKD come from the germline V gene. The V segment lost 4 bases and the J segment 7 bases; nucleotides outside the gene matches: 7. The CDR3 here is CAISVASGGNEQFF. In DNA form, the CDR3 reads TGTGCCATCAGTGTGGCTAGCGGAGGTAATGAGCAGTTCTTC.

The chain recombines TRBV13 with TRBJ2-1; D perhaps matches TRBD2 (6 bases). Germline V gene data show CDR1 as PRHDT and CDR2 as FYEKMQ (reference sequence). The V and J ends lost 5 bases and 15 bases respectively, with 17 bases between them. The CDR3 loop spans 12 amino acids. The CDR3 is CASSLTARGRFF. DNA for the CDR3: TGTGCCAGCAGCCTAACGGCGCGGGGACGGTTCTTC.

The rearrangement joins TRBV5-8 to TRBJ1-6; 8 bases are a match to TRBD1. This CDR3 has 16 residues. Per germline, CDR1 SGHTS and CDR2 YDEGEE. Germline trimming cut 3 bases from V and 1 base from J; bases unmatched to any gene: 3. Written as DNA, the CDR3 is TGTGCCAGCAGCTGGGGACAGGTTTCCTATAATTCACCCCTCCACTTT. Its translation is CASSWGQVSYNSPLHF.